These 28 T cell receptor beta chains originate from one sample sequenced in a study of shared clonotypes between healthy human individuals (TCRdb year 2020). To prepare the library, the immunoSEQ multiplex PCR assay was applied. Not all clones reach the TCRdb copy of this immuneACCESS table, which keeps in-frame sequences only. Checked studies attribute under half of the gap to unresolved V genes and leave the rest unexplained. The table for this sample lists around 500,000 clones; over 70% of them were counted only once. About 13% of the sample goes to the ten largest clones. The specimen sequenced was PBMCs. These receptors came from a woman aged 40 to 49 in good health. Some clones in this sample may be carry-over from other donors' samples.

V and J are TRBV27 and TRBJ2-1, with D perhaps matching TRBD1 (6 bases). Germline CDR1 is MNHEY and CDR2 is SMNVEV (reference sequence). V was clipped by 6 bases and J by 4 bases, with 13 bases between them. This CDR3 region has 14 residues. CDR3 protein: CASSPMDRYNEQFF. The CDR3 nucleotides read TGTGCCAGCAGCCCTATGGACAGATACAATGAGCAGTTCTTC.

The chain has TRBV18 and TRBJ1-1; 7 nucleotides align to TRBD1. Trimming cost V 2 bases and J 1 base; bases outside gene matches: 10. CDR1 KGHSH and CDR2 LQKENI come from the germline V gene. This CDR3 comprises 17 residues. CDR3 protein: CASSPGAGTDRNTEAFF. CDR3 nucleotides: TGTGCCAGCTCACCAGGGGCCGGGACAGACAGGAACACTGAAGCTTTCTTT.

The V gene is TRBV5-4, the J gene TRBJ1-1; a possible D gene is TRBD1 (6 bases). There are 15 residues in the CDR3. Trimming took 4 bases from V and 5 from J, leaving 18 bases between them. The V gene's germline CDR1 is SGHNT and CDR2 YYREEE (reference sequence). The CDR3 nucleotides read TGTGCCAGCAGCCACGGGGACACGCATCGTACTGAAGCTTTCTTT. This codes for CASSHGDTHRTEAFF.

The J gene is TRBJ2-1, the V gene TRBV30; 8 bases agree with TRBD2. The CDR3 sequence is 15 residues long. The V segment lost 3 bases and the J segment 1 base; nucleotides outside the gene matches: 5. The germline V gene has CDR1 GTSNPN and CDR2 SVGIG (reference sequence). The CDR3 DNA sequence: TGTGCCTGGAGAAAGAGCGGGAGATCCTACAATGAGCAGTTCTTC. Translated: CAWRKSGRSYNEQFF.

This clone was detected only a few times. The CDR3 coding sequence is TGTGCCAGCAAATCCGGGACTAACTCCTACAATGAGCAGTTCTTC. It yields the protein CASKSGTNSYNEQFF. This chain joins TRBV2 and TRBJ2-1, with 7 bases matching TRBD2. The CDR3 is 15 amino acids. Germline V CDR1 and CDR2: SNHLY, FYNNEI. The junction had 6 bases not matched to a gene; V was cut back by 7 bases and J by 0 bases.

V is TRBV7-2 and J is TRBJ2-7; 11 nucleotides line up with TRBD2. Per germline, CDR1 SGHTA and CDR2 FQGNSA. There are 16 residues in the CDR3. V trimming: 5 bases; J trimming: 6 bases; junction bases outside the gene matches: 12. CDR3 nucleotides: TGTGCCAGCAGCCCAAGAAGGGGACTAGCGGTTCTCGAGCAGTACTTC. It encodes CASSPRRGLAVLEQYF.

The V gene is TRBV6-6, the J gene TRBJ1-2; D may be TRBD1 (5 bases). The V gene's germline CDR1 is MNHNY and CDR2 SVGAGI (reference sequence). The V and J ends lost 0 bases and 5 bases respectively, with 10 bases between them. The CDR3 sequence is 14 residues long. The CDR3 DNA sequence: TGTGCCAGCAGTTACTCGGGGGAAACTTATGGCTACACCTTC. This gives the protein CASSYSGETYGYTF.

This clone was counted once. The chain links TRBV4-1 to TRBJ1-2; D is perhaps TRBD1 (6 bases). V lost 6 bases, J lost 8 bases, and 19 bases lay in between. Germline V CDR1 and CDR2: MGHRA, YSYEKL. CDR3 size: 14 residues. The CDR3 here is CASSQQTQGHGYTF. In nucleotides, the CDR3 is TGCGCCAGCAGTCAACAGACTCAGGGGCACGGCTACACCTTC.

As for this clone: Since a far larger clone is one base different, this is likely a read error. The conserved phenylalanine or tryptophan is not found at the CDR3 terminus, so this likely reflects a read error. The CDR3 coding sequence is TGCAGTGTTGGGACCCCCCTAGAGCAGTACTTA. Amino acid sequence: CSVGTPLEQYL. V usage is TRBV20-1 and J usage is TRBJ2-7; tentatively, D is TRBD1 or TRBD2 (5 bases each). CDR3 length: 11 residues. Trimming took 7 bases from V and 7 from J, leaving 14 bases between them. Germline-derived CDR1 and CDR2 are DFQATT and SNEGSKA (reference sequence).

This clone has at least ten counts. Within the sample, other DNA sequences also encode this same CDR3. V and J are TRBV29-1 and TRBJ2-1; D may match TRBD1 or TRBD2 (5 bases each). With 2 bases removed from V and 8 bases from J, the gap between germline ends came to 7 bases. The CDR3 is 11 residues long. The germline V gene has CDR1 SQVTM and CDR2 ANQGSEA. The CDR3 nucleotides are TGCAGCGTTGAATCGGGACATGAGCAGTTCTTC. It yields the protein CSVESGHEQFF.

The rearrangement uses TRBV5-1 and TRBJ1-1; 9 bases are shared with TRBD1. V trimming: 4 bases; J trimming: 1 base; junction bases outside the gene matches: 8. CDR1 and CDR2 (germline): SGHRS, YFSETQ. The CDR3 extends over 16 amino acids. This CDR3 is CASSPRGTGSNTEAFF. For the CDR3, the DNA is TGCGCCAGCAGCCCACGGGGGACAGGGTCGAACACTGAAGCTTTCTTT.

The V and J genes are TRBV30 and TRBJ2-3; D possibly corresponds to TRBD2 (6 bases). The CDR3 is made up of 14 amino acids. Trimming removed 1 base from V and 4 bases from J, with 12 bases in between. Germline V gives CDR1 GTSNPN, CDR2 SVGIG (reference sequence). The CDR3 sequence is CAWSAGGGSDTQYF. CDR3 nucleotide sequence: TGTGCCTGGAGTGCTGGGGGAGGTTCAGATACGCAGTATTTT. The full variable domain, its missing parts supplied by reference TRBV30 and TRBJ2-3, is SQTIHQWPATLVQPVGSPLSLECTVEGTSNPNLYWYRQAAGRGLQLLFYSVGIGQISSEVPQNLSASRPQDRQFILSSKKLLLSDSGFYLCAWSAGGGSDTQYFGPGTRLTVL.

In regard to this clone: Just one base apart from a much larger clone, this may be a read error. The V gene is TRBV10-3, the J gene TRBJ2-2, with TRBD2 identical over 11 bases. This CDR3 region has 19 residues. Germline CDR1 ENHRY, CDR2 SYGVKD. The DNA for the CDR3 is TGTCCGCCATCAGGTTACACTAGCGGGAGTGATGAACCTACCGGGGAGCTGTTTTTT. Translated: CPPSGYTSGSDEPTGELFF.

The chain uses TRBV2 and TRBJ2-2, with D hard to call. Germline assignment: CDR1 SNHLY and CDR2 FYNNEI. The CDR3 extends over 14 amino acids. Trimming removed 6 bases at V and 1 base at J, with 9 bases between. This CDR3 reads CASRGQRNTGELFF. The DNA of the CDR3 is TGTGCCAGCAGGGGTCAGAGGAACACCGGGGAGCTGTTTTTT. The complete variable domain, with remaining parts taken from reference TRBV2 and TRBJ2-2, reads EPEVTQTPSHQVTQMGQEVILRCVPISNHLYFYWYRQILGQKVEFLVSFYNNEISEKSEIFDDQFSVERPDGSNFTLKIRSTKLEDSAMYFCASRGQRNTGELFFGEGSRLTVL.

The chain couples TRBV6-1 to TRBJ2-2, with D maybe TRBD2 (7 bases). Germline lookup yields CDR1 MNHNS and CDR2 SASEGT. Trimming pared 8 bases from V and 4 bases from J, leaving 11 bases between. This CDR3 spans 13 amino acids. The CDR3, as DNA: TGTGCCAGCGGGGGAGGGGGCACCGGGGAGCTGTTTTTT. Its translation: CASGGGGTGELFF.

V gene TRBV6-6 combines with J gene TRBJ2-5, with D hard to call. The CDR3 is made up of 13 amino acids. V lost 0 bases, J lost 4 bases, and 6 bases lay in between. Germline V gives CDR1 MNHNY, CDR2 SVGAGI (reference sequence). In DNA form, the CDR3 reads TGTGCCAGCAGTTACTCGAAGGGAGAGACCCAGTACTTC. Protein product: CASSYSKGETQYF.

Note on this clone: With only one base between it and a far larger clone, this is likely a read error. Within the sample, other DNA sequences also encode this same CDR3. V and J are TRBV11-2 and TRBJ1-2; D uncertain. V was pared by 4 bases and J by 3 bases, with 15 bases between. CDR3 length: 15 amino acids. The germline V gene has CDR1 SGHAT and CDR2 FQNNGV. Here the CDR3 reads CASSSLSGRDYGYTF. In nucleotides, the CDR3 is TGTGCCAGCAGCTCGTTGTCTGGTCGGGACTATGGCTACACCTTC. Full variable domain (missing parts from reference TRBV11-2 and TRBJ1-2): EAGVAQSPRYKIIEKRQSVAFWCNPISGHATLYWYQQILGQGPKLLIQFQNNGVVDDSQLPKDRFSAERLKGVDSTLKIQPAKLEDSAVYLCASSSLSGRDYGYTFGSGTRLTVV.

The chain recombines TRBV2 with TRBJ2-1; 7 bases match TRBD2. This CDR3 contains 16 residues. V lost 0 bases, J lost 3 bases, and 5 bases stayed unmatched. Germline CDR1 reads SNHLY; CDR2 reads FYNNEI. The DNA for the CDR3 is TGTGCCAGCAGTGAAGCTGTGTGGGAGGGCTACAATGAGCAGTTCTTC. Translated: CASSEAVWEGYNEQFF.

This clone showed up just once. A far more abundant clone sits one base away, making this likely a read error. Other DNA sequences from this sample encode an identical CDR3 as well. The V and J genes are TRBV5-1 and TRBJ1-1; D perhaps matches TRBD1 (5 bases). CDR1 is SGHRS, CDR2 YFSETQ, per germline. Trimming pared 0 bases from V and 6 bases from J, leaving 9 bases between. The CDR3 totals 13 residues. The CDR3 spells CASSLEGTPEAFF. The CDR3 nucleotides read TGCGCCAGCAGCTTGGAGGGGACCCCTGAAGCTTTCTTT.

The V and J genes are TRBV5-1 and TRBJ2-7; 9 bases line up with TRBD1. CDR1 and CDR2 (germline): SGHRS, YFSETQ. The CDR3 consists of 14 residues. V shed 4 bases, J shed 6 bases, and the junction held 8 bases outside the gene matches. As DNA, the CDR3 is TGCGCCAGCAGCCGGGACAGGGATTTTCTCGAGCAGTACTTC. This gives the protein CASSRDRDFLEQYF.

To note about this clone: A read error may be the cause here, since a much bigger clone is one base away. Other DNA sequences of this sample code for an identical CDR3. The V gene is TRBV18, the J gene TRBJ2-7, with 8 bases aligning to TRBD1. This CDR3 region has 14 residues. Trimming removed 3 bases from V and 3 bases from J; junction bases left unmatched: 4. From germline, CDR1 is KGHSH and CDR2 LQKENI. CDR3 bases: TGTGCCAGCTCACCCGGGACAGGTAACTACGAGCAGTACTTC. It codes for CASSPGTGNYEQYF.

In regard to this clone: This may arise from a read error, as a much more abundant clone is one base away. The same CDR3 can be traced to other DNA sequences in this sample. The rearrangement joins TRBV6-1 to TRBJ2-3; 10 positions agree with TRBD2. Trimming removed 6 bases from V and 0 bases from J; junction bases left unmatched: 3. The CDR3 consists of 15 residues. Germline-derived CDR1 and CDR2 are MNHNS and SASEGT. The CDR3 bases are TGTGCCAGCAGCCTGACTAGCGGGAGCACAGATACGCAGTATTTT. It is translated as CASSLTSGSTDTQYF.

V usage is TRBV5-1 and J usage is TRBJ2-1; D not resolved. The germline gives CDR1 SGHRS, CDR2 YFSETQ. This CDR3 has 15 amino acids. V dropped 0 bases and J dropped 2 bases, with 9 bases sitting between them. The CDR3 coding sequence is TGCGCCAGCAGCTTGGGAGACTCCACCTACAATGAGCAGTTCTTC. It translates to CASSLGDSTYNEQFF.

In regard to this clone: Given a far larger clone just one base away, this is likely a sequencing read error. The chain uses TRBV5-1 and TRBJ2-7, with a weak D call TRBD2 (6 bases). CDR3 length: 14 amino acids. Germline CDR1 reads SGHRS; CDR2 reads YFSETQ. The CDR3 DNA follows: TGCGCCAGCAGCTTGTTCGGGGAGGCGGGCGAGCAGTGCTTC. As protein: CASSLFGEAGEQCF.

This chain connects TRBV5-1 to TRBJ2-1; 10 positions agree with TRBD2. The CDR3 loop spans 15 amino acids. Per the germline V gene, CDR1 is SGHRS and CDR2 is YFSETQ. The ends lost 4 bases at V and 3 bases at J; junction bases unmatched: 4. Here the CDR3 DNA reads TGCGCCAGCAGCAACGGACTAGCGGACTACAATGAGCAGTTCTTC. It encodes CASSNGLADYNEQFF.

As to this clone: The same CDR3 also results from other DNA sequences found in this sample. CDR3 protein: CASSRDRYEQYF. DNA of the CDR3: TGTGCCAGCAGCAGGGACAGATACGAGCAGTACTTC. This chain connects TRBV7-2 to TRBJ2-7; 7 bases match TRBD1. Germline-derived CDR1 and CDR2 are SGHTA and FQGNSA. The CDR3 contains 12 residues. V lost 5 bases and J lost 4; bases outside the gene matches: 2.

Details on this clone: This may stem from a read error, because a much larger clone lies one nucleotide away. The chain is built from TRBV5-4 and TRBJ2-1; TRBD2 might be the D (6 bases). CDR3 length equals 16 residues. The germline V gene has CDR1 SGHNT and CDR2 YYREEE (reference sequence). V lost 0 bases to trimming and J lost 1 base, with 11 bases between them. CDR3 nucleotides: TGTGCCAGCAGCTTGGCGGGGAGGCTGTCCTACAATGAGCAGTTCTTC. Residues: CASSLAGRLSYNEQFF.

This chain joins TRBV7-2 and TRBJ2-2, with D hard to call. V lost 3 bases and J 4 bases, leaving 3 bases between the germline ends. This CDR3 has 12 amino acids. Germline loops: CDR1 SGHTA, CDR2 FQGNSA. CDR3 in amino acids: CASSFVTGELFF. The DNA for the CDR3 is TGTGCCAGCAGCTTTGTCACCGGGGAGCTGTTTTTT.